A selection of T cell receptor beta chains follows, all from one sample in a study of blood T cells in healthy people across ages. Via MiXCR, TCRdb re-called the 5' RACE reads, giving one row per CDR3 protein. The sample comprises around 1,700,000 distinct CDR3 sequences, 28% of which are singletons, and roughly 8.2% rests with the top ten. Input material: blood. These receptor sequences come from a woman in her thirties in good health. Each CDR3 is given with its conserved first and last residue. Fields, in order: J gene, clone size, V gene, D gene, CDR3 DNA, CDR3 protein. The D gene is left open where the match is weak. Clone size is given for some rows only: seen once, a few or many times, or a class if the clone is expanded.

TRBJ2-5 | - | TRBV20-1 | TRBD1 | TGCAGTGCTAACGAGGGGGCCAGGGAGACCCAGTACTTC | CSANEGARETQYF
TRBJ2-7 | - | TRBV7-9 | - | TGTGCCAGCAGCTTAGTCGGGCAGGTGGCCTACGAGCAGTACTTC | CASSLVGQVAYEQYF
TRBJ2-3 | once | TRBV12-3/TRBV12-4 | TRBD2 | TGTGCCAGCACCCTTAGGCGGGGGAGCACAGATACGCAGTATTTT | CASTLRRGSTDTQYF
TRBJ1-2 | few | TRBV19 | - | TGTGCCATCCTTGAAACTAACTATGGCTACACCTTC | CAILETNYGYTF
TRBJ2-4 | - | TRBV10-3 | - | TGTGCCATCAGTGAGCCGAAGTCAGGGGGAGGGTATGCCCAGTACTTC | CAISEPKSGGGYAQYF
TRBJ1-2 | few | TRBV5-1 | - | TGCGCCAGCAGCTTGTCGCCAAAGAGGGGCTACACCTTC | CASSLSPKRGYTF
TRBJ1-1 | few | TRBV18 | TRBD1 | TGTGCCAGCTCACCTAGCACAGGGGGGGACACTGAAGCTTTCTTT | CASSPSTGGDTEAFF
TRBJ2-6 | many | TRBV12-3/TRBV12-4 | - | TGTGCCAGCATCTTCGGGGGGCCGACTGGGGCCAACGTCCTGACTTTC | CASIFGGPTGANVLTF
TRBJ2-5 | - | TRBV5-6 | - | TGTGCCAGCAGCATTCCATCTGGGACCCAGTACTTC | CASSIPSGTQYF
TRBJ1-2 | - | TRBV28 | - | TGTGCCAGCAGTCCCGGGGCGGTTTATGGCTACACCTTC | CASSPGAVYGYTF
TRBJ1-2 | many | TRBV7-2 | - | TGTGCCAGCAGCCAAGAAGCAGGGAGAGGCTACACCTTC | CASSQEAGRGYTF
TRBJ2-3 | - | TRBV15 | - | TGTGCCACCAGCAGAGAAAGTTCTACGGCAGATACGCAGTATTTT | CATSRESSTADTQYF
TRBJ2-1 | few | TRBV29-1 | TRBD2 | TGCAGCGTCAGGACTAGCGGGTCCGTTGAGCAGTTCTTC | CSVRTSGSVEQFF
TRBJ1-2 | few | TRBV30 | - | TGTGCCTGGAGTCGGCGGACGTCCACAAACAACTATGGCTACACCTTC | CAWSRRTSTNNYGYTF
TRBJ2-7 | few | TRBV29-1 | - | TGCAGCGTTGGCTTAAGAACTAAAGAAAAGCAGTACTTC | CSVGLRTKEKQYF
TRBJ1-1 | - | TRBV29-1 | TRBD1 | TGCAGCGGGTATACAGGGGACACTGAAGCTTTCTTT | CSGYTGDTEAFF
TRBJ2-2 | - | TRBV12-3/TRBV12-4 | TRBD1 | TGTGCCAGCAGTTTATTTGACAGGGTAAAAACCGGGGAGCTGTTTTTT | CASSLFDRVKTGELFF
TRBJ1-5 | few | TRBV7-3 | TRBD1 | TGTGCCAGCAGCTCGACAGGGGACCAGTCCCAGCATTTT | CASSSTGDQSQHF
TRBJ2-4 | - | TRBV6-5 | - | TGTGCCAGCAGTTCAGACAACCGACTAGCCAAAAACATTCAGTACTTC | CASSSDNRLAKNIQYF
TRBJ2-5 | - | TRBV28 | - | TGTGCCAGCAGTCGCCGGGACCAACAGGCCCAGTGGTGGGGCCAGTACTTC | CASSRRDQQAQWWGQYF
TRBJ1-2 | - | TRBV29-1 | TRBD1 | TGCAGCGTTGAAGCTACTCGACAGGGGCTCGGGGGCTACACCTTC | CSVEATRQGLGGYTF
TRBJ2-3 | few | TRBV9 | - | TGTGCCAGCAGCGCTCCCCCCTTCAGTACGCAGTATTTT | CASSAPPFSTQYF
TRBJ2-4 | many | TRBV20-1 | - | TGCAGTTTCAAGGACCCAGCCAAAAACATTCAGTACTTC | CSFKDPAKNIQYF
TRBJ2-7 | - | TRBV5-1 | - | TGCGCCAGCAGCTCGACTCGAACCTCCTACGAGCAGTACTTC | CASSSTRTSYEQYF
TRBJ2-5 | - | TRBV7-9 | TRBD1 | TGTGCCAGCAGCTTAGTCGTTGGACAGGGGGAGACCCAGTACTTC | CASSLVVGQGETQYF
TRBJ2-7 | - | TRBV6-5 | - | TGTGCCAGCAGTACCCCAGGGAGCGAGCAGTACTTC | CASSTPGSEQYF
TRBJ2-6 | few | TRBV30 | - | TGTGCCTGGATGGTGTCTGGGGCCAACGTCCTGACTTTC | CAWMVSGANVLTF
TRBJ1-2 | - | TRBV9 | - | TGTGCCAGCAGCGCAGGGCCTATCGATGGCTACACCTTC | CASSAGPIDGYTF
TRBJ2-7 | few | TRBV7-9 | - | TGTGCCAGCAGCTTAGTAGGCCCTAGCAGGGGTAGCTACGAGCAGTACTTC | CASSLVGPSRGSYEQYF
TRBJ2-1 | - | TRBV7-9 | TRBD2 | TGTGCCAGCAGCTCGGGACGATCAGCGGGGGGGGAGAATGAGCAGTTCTTC | CASSSGRSAGGENEQFF
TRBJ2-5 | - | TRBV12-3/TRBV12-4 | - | TGTGCCAGCAGTTCCACCAAACAGGGACAAGAGACCCAGTACTTC | CASSSTKQGQETQYF
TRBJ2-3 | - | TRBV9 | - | TGTGCCAGCAGCCCAGTCCGGGCCATCGGAACAGATACGCAGTATTTT | CASSPVRAIGTDTQYF
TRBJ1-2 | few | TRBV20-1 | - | TGCAGTGCTAGAGTAGCAGGGAGGGCTAACTATGGCTACACCTTC | CSARVAGRANYGYTF
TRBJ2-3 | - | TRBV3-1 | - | TGTGCCAGCAGCCAGAACAGGGAAGATACGCAGTATTTT | CASSQNREDTQYF
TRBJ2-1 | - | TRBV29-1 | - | TGCAGCGTTGGACGGCGGATCTCCTACAATGAGCAGTTCTTC | CSVGRRISYNEQFF
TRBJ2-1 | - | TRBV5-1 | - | TGCGCCAGCAGCTGGCGACCGGGACTGGCTCCCCGGGCTCCAAATGAGCAGTTCTTC | CASSWRPGLAPRAPNEQFF
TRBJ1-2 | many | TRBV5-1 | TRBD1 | TGCGCCAGCAGCTTAGAAGGACAGGGCAACTATGGCTACACCTTC | CASSLEGQGNYGYTF
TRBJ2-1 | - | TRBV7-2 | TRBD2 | TGTGCCAGCAGGAGCGGACTAGCGTCCTACAATGAGCAGTTCTTC | CASRSGLASYNEQFF
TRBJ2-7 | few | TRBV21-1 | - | TGTGCCAGCAGCAAAGACCCAGGGGTCTACGAGCAGTACTTC | CASSKDPGVYEQYF
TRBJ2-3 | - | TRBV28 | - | TGTGCCAGCAGTGCCCCCGACCTAGCCGGGTTAGATACGCAGTATTTT | CASSAPDLAGLDTQYF
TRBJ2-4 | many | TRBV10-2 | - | TGCGCCAGCATTGATACCAATTCCAAAAACATTCAGTACTTC | CASIDTNSKNIQYF
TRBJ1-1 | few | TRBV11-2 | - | TGTGCCAGCAGCTTCGGAGACTCGAACACTGAAGCTTTCTTT | CASSFGDSNTEAFF
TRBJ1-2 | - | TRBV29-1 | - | TGCAGCGTACAGGTTCACCCCAACTATGGCTACACCTTC | CSVQVHPNYGYTF
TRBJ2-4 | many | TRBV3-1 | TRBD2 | TGTGCCAGCAGCCAAGTCGGTGCGGGAGGCCTACTAGCCAAAAACATTCAGTACTTC | CASSQVGAGGLLAKNIQYF
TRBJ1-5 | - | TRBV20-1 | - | TGCAGTGCTAGGGATTTTTTAGGACTAACGGGCAATCAGCCCCAGCATTTT | CSARDFLGLTGNQPQHF
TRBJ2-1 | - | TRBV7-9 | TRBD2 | TGTGCCAGCAGCCCTGGGACTAGCGGTAAGGATGAGCAGTTCTTC | CASSPGTSGKDEQFF
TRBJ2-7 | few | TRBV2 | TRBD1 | TGTGTCAGCAGTGCTGGACAGGGGTCCTCCTACGAGCAGTACTTC | CVSSAGQGSSYEQYF
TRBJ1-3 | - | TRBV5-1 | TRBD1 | TGCGCCAGCAGCTTAAGACAGGGCTCTGGAAACACCATATATTTT | CASSLRQGSGNTIYF
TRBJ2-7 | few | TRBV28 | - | TGTGCCAGCAACGAGCGGGTCTACGAGCAGTACTTC | CASNERVYEQYF
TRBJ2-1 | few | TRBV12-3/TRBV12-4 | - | TGTGCCAGCAGTTTTGCGGAGGGTCACAATGAGCAGTTCTTC | CASSFAEGHNEQFF
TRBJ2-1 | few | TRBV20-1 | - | TGCAGTGTGACCCCGGGACACTCGGCTAACAATGAGCAGTTCTTC | CSVTPGHSANNEQFF
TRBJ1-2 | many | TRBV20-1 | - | TGCAGTGCTAGGCCTTCCGCGCTCTATGGCTACACCTTC | CSARPSALYGYTF